This T cell receptor beta chain was found in a study of T cell responses to AZD1222 COVID-19 vaccine. Comments on this clone: Its cognate antigen is unknown.

Overall study findings and caveats: Close to half of spike-specific TCRs reportedly recognize unmutated variant regions. Most donors were white British, females outnumbered males, and clonal diversity was possibly underestimated.

The CDR3 contains 13 residues. V lost 6 bases to trimming and J lost 7 bases; unmatched junction nucleotides: 4. Germline lookup yields CDR1 SNHLY and CDR2 FYNNEI. Here immunoSEQ multiplex PCR was the method, and the copy in TCRdb shows in-frame clones only, minus some. Of under 150,000 clones in the sample, about nine tenths were seen once. This chain joins TRBV2 and TRBJ2-1; 9 nucleotides align to TRBD1. The source of this sequence is an adult who received the AZD1222 COVID-19 vaccine. Sequenced material: peripheral blood, taken 28 days after the second AZD1222 dose. The CDR3 loop is CASSRTGVNEQFF. As DNA, the CDR3 is TGTGCCAGCAGCAGGACAGGGGTTAATGAGCAGTTCTTC.